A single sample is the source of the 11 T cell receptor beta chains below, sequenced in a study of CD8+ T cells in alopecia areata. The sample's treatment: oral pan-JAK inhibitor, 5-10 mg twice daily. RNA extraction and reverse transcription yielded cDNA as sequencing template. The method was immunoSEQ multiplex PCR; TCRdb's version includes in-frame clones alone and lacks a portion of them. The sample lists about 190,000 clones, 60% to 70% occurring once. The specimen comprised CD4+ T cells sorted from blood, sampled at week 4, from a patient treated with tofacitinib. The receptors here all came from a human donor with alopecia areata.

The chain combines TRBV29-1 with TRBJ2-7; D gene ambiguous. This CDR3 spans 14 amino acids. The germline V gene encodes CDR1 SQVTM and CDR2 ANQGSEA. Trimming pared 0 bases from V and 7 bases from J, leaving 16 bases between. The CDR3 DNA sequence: TGCAGCGTTGAAGATCCTGACTGGGTGTGGGAGCAGTACTTC. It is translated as CSVEDPDWVWEQYF.

The CDR3 reads CSVETGGNTEAFF. CDR3 in DNA: TGCAGCGTTGAAACAGGCGGGAACACTGAAGCTTTCTTT. The chain couples TRBV29-1 to TRBJ1-1, with a possible D match to TRBD1 (5 bases). The CDR3 contains 13 residues. Trimming took 2 bases from V and 1 from J, leaving 8 bases between them. The V gene's germline CDR1 is SQVTM and CDR2 ANQGSEA.

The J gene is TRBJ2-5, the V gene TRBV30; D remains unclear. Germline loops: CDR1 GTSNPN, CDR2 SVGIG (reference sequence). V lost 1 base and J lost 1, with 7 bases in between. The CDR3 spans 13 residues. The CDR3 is CAWSGRSQETQYF. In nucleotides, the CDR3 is TGTGCCTGGAGTGGCAGGAGCCAAGAGACCCAGTACTTC.

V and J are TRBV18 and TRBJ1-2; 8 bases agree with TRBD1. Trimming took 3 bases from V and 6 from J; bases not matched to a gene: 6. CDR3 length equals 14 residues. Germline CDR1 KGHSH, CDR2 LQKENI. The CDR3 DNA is TGTGCCAGCTCACCGACAGGGGAAATCCATGGCTACACCTTC. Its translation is CASSPTGEIHGYTF.

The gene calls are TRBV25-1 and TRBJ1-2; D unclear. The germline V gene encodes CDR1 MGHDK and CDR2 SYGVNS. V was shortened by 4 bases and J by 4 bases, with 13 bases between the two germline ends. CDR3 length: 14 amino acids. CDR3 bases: TGTGCCAGCAGTGTGCCTTTGCCTCCCTATGGCTACACCTTC. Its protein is CASSVPLPPYGYTF.

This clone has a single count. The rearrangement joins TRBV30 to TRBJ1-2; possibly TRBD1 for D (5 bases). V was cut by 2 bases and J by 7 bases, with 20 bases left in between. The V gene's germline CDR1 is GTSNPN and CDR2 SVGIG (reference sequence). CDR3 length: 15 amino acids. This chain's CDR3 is CAWSPLRRVIGGYTF. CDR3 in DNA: TGTGCCTGGAGTCCTCTCCGCAGGGTTATCGGTGGCTACACCTTC.

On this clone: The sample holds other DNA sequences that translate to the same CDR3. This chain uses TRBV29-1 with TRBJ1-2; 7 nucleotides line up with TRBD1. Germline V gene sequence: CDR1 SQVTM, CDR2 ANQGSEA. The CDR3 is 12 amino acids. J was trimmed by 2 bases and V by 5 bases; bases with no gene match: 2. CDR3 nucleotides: TGCAGCGTTAAGACAGGGAACTATGGCTACACCTTC. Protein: CSVKTGNYGYTF.

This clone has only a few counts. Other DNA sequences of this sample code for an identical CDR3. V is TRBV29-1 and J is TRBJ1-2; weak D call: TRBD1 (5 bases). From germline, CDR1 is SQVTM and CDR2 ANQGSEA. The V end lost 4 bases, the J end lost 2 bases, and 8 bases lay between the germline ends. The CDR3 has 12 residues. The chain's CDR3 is CSVGGTNYGYTF. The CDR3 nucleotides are TGCAGCGTTGGAGGGACCAACTATGGCTACACCTTC.

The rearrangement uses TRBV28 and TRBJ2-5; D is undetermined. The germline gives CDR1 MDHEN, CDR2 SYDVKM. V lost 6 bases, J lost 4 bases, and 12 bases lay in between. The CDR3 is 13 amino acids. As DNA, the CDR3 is TGTGCCAGCAGCCTCGTCGTGACAGAGACCCAGTACTTC. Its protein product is CASSLVVTETQYF.

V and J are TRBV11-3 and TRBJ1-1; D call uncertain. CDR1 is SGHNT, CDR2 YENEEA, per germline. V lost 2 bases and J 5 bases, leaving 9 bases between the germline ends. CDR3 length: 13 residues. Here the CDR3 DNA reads TGTGCCAGCAGCTTAAAGGGCGGTACTGAAGCTTTCTTT. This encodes CASSLKGGTEAFF.

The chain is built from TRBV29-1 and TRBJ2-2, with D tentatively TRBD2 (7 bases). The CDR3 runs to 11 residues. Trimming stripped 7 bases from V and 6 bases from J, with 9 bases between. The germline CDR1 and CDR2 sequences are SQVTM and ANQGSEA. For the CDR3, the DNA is TGCAGCGCGGGGGGCCCCGGGGAGCTGTTTTTT. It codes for CSAGGPGELFF.